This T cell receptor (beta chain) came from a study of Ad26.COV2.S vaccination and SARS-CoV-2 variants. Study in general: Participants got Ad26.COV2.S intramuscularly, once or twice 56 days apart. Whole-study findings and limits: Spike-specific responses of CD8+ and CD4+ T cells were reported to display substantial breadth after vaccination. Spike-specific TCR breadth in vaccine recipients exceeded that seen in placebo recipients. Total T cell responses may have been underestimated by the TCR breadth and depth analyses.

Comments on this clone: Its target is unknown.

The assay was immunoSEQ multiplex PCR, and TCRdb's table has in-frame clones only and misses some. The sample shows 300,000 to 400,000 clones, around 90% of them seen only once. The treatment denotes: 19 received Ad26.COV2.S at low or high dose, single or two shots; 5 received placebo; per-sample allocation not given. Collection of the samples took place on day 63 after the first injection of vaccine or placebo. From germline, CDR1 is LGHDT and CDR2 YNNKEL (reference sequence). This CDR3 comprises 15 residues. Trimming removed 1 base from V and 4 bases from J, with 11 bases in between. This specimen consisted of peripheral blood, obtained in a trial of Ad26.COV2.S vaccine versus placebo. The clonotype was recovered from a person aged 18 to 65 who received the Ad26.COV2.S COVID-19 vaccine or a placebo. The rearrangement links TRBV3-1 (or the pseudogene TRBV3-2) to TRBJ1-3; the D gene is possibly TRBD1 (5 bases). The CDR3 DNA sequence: TGTGCCAGCAGCCAAGGGGGCCCCAAGGGAAACACCATATATTTT. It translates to CASSQGGPKGNTIYF.